Sequencing of this T cell receptor beta chain was carried out in a study of cytomegalovirus exposure and HLA in healthy donors. General study results and limits: Among TCR beta chains, those listed as cytomegalovirus-associated numbered 164. In vitro assays verified that a few CMV-associated chains recognized CMV antigens specifically. Upon later analysis, HLA-associated TCR beta chains proved more clonally expanded than other, equally common chains.

PCR involved 60 Vbeta and 13 Jbeta primers. Assay used: immunoSEQ multiplex PCR; TCRdb lists only in-frame clones, some missing. The data show nearly 200,000 clones, 75% to 80% seen once. As concerns this clone: Its antigen remains unknown.

Germline CDR1 and CDR2: SQVTM and ANQGSEA. V gave up 7 bases and J gave up 6 bases; unmatched junction bases: 5. This CDR3 comprises 12 residues. The sequence derives from a woman aged 25 to 39 in good health and CMV-seropositive. The sequenced sample consisted of PBMCs. The chain is built from TRBV29-1 and TRBJ2-7; the match to TRBD1 covers 11 bases. The CDR3 loop is CSERTGGGEQYF. As DNA, the CDR3 is TGCAGCGAACGGACAGGGGGCGGCGAGCAGTACTTC.